These 32 T cell receptor beta chains share one sample of origin, sequenced in a study of prognosis after radiotherapy for stage I lung cancer. Genomic DNA served as the source from which two-round multiplex PCR generated TCR beta CDR3 amplicons. Gene-specific TRBV and TRBJ primers were used in PCR round one. TCRdb reanalysed the multiplex PCR reads using MiXCR and keeps one entry per CDR3 protein. The table records approximately 35,000 distinct CDR3 sequences, 34% of them present only once. Source: PBMCs, taken before or after stereotactic body radiation therapy (not recorded which). The origin of the receptors is a donor aged 50 or older with non-small cell lung cancer.

This clonotype was recorded a few times. V usage is TRBV29-1 and J usage is TRBJ2-7; TRBD2 might be the D (7 bases). The V gene lost 7 bases and the J gene lost 3 bases, with 16 bases spanning the gap. CDR3 length: 13 residues. In germline, CDR1 is SQVTM, CDR2 ANQGSEA. CDR3 DNA sequence: TGCAGCGGATCGAAGGGGGGGAGCTACGAGCAGTACTTC. Translating it yields CSGSKGGSYEQYF.

Ten or more counts support this clonotype. The J gene is TRBJ1-2, the V gene TRBV7-9; D not resolved. The ends were cut back, 5 bases at V and 3 bases at J, with 10 bases in the middle. The CDR3 spans 13 residues. Germline lookup yields CDR1 SEHNR and CDR2 FQNEAQ (reference sequence). Written as DNA, the CDR3 is TGTGCCAGCAGCGCCATGGGATACTATGGCTACACCTTC. This gives the protein CASSAMGYYGYTF.

This clonotype was observed a handful of times. The chain combines TRBV12-3 or TRBV12-4 with TRBJ1-2; 8 bases align to TRBD1. J gave up 8 bases and V 4 bases, and 6 bases lay outside the gene matches. The CDR3 spans 13 residues. Here the CDR3 DNA reads TGTGCCAGCAGTTCGGGACAGGCGTTAGGCTACACCTTC. It specifies CASSSGQALGYTF.

This clonotype has at least ten counts. The gene calls are TRBV18 and TRBJ1-2; 9 bases are shared with TRBD1. The CDR3 totals 13 residues. Unmatched junction bases numbered 2, after V lost 3 bases and J lost 6 bases. The germline V gene encodes CDR1 KGHSH and CDR2 LQKENI. This chain's CDR3 is CASSPNRGHGYTF. Written as DNA, the CDR3 is TGTGCCAGCTCACCGAACAGGGGGCATGGCTACACCTTC.

This clonotype appeared many times. CDR3 sequence: CASRVTGHGYTF. The CDR3 coding sequence is TGTGCCAGCAGGGTAACAGGGCATGGCTACACCTTC. This rearrangement joins TRBV6-1 to TRBJ1-2; D possibly corresponds to TRBD1 (6 bases). The CDR3 sequence is 12 residues long. Germline CDR1 and CDR2: MNHNS and SASEGT. Trimming cost V 6 bases and J 6 bases, with 11 bases left between them.

This clonotype has at least ten counts. The rearrangement links TRBV18 to TRBJ1-2; D remains ambiguous. Germline loops: CDR1 KGHSH, CDR2 LQKENI. V was pared by 3 bases and J by 7 bases, with 12 bases between. The CDR3 extends over 13 amino acids. Here the CDR3 DNA reads TGTGCCAGCTCACCGACGGTCCTGGGTGGCTACACCTTC. Translating gives CASSPTVLGGYTF.

As concerns this clonotype: One junction end disagrees with the germline gene, perhaps due to a read error. The chain carries TRBV12-3 or TRBV12-4 and TRBJ2-2; TRBD2 matches at 10 bases. The CDR3 consists of 16 residues. CDR3 residues: CSSRRTSPSGGWELFF. The CDR3 coding sequence is TGTTCCAGCAGACGAACCTCTCCTAGCGGGGGATGGGAGCTGTTTTTT.

This clonotype was detected many times. This rearrangement joins TRBV19 to TRBJ1-4; TRBD1 aligns across 8 bases. The CDR3 extends over 15 amino acids. V shed 2 bases and J 7 bases; nucleotides not matched to a gene: 6. In germline, CDR1 is LNHDA, CDR2 SQIVND (reference sequence). Here the CDR3 reads CASSILRGPGEKLFF. The CDR3, as DNA: TGTGCCAGTAGTATACTCAGGGGGCCAGGTGAAAAACTGTTTTTT.

This clonotype was seen ten or more times. J is TRBJ2-6 and V is TRBV18; D might be TRBD1 (5 bases). V dropped 5 bases and J dropped 4 bases, with 12 bases sitting between them. The V gene's germline CDR1 is KGHSH and CDR2 LQKENI. The length of the CDR3 is 15 residues. The CDR3 here is CASSTQGAGANVLTF. Written as DNA, the CDR3 is TGTGCCAGCTCAACCCAGGGTGCCGGGGCCAACGTCCTGACTTTC.

This rearrangement joins TRBV18 to TRBJ2-5, with D possibly TRBD1 on 7 matching bases. The CDR3 is 14 amino acids. Deletions cut 6 bases from V and 7 bases from J, with 18 bases between. Germline assignment: CDR1 KGHSH and CDR2 LQKENI. Here the CDR3 reads CASSPLRQGGTQYF. The CDR3 nucleotides read TGTGCCAGCTCCCCATTGAGGCAGGGGGGGACCCAGTACTTC.

Ten or more counts support this clonotype. The J gene is TRBJ1-2, the V gene TRBV3-1; 8 nucleotides line up with TRBD1. The CDR3 is made up of 13 amino acids. V lost 4 bases and J lost 9; bases outside the gene matches: 7. Germline V gene sequence: CDR1 LGHDT, CDR2 YNNKEL (reference sequence). CDR3 coding DNA: TGTGCCAGCAGCCCGTACAGGGGGTGGAGCTACACCTTC. Encoded protein: CASSPYRGWSYTF. The variable domain in full, completed from reference TRBV3-1 and TRBJ1-2, reads DTAVSQTPKYLVTQMGNDKSIKCEQNLGHDTMYWYKQDSKKFLKIMFSYNNKELIINETVPNRFSPKSPDKAHLNLHINSLELGDSAVYFCASSPYRGWSYTFGSGTRLTVV.

This clonotype has a count of ten or more. The J gene is TRBJ2-7, the V gene TRBV7-3, with D possibly called TRBD1 or TRBD2 (5 bases each). Trimming took 8 bases from V and 6 from J, leaving 17 bases between them. CDR3 length: 13 residues. The V gene's germline CDR1 is SGHTA and CDR2 FQGTGA. CDR3 protein: CASSGGPLGEQYF. CDR3 sequence (DNA): TGTGCCAGCTCTGGGGGACCCCTCGGCGAGCAGTACTTC.

This clonotype has at least ten counts. This rearrangement joins TRBV18 to TRBJ2-5; D call uncertain. V shed 3 bases and J shed 4 bases, with 3 bases lying between them. The V gene's germline CDR1 is KGHSH and CDR2 LQKENI. CDR3 length: 11 amino acids. This chain's CDR3 is CASSPIETQYF. CDR3 DNA: TGTGCCAGCTCACCTATAGAGACCCAGTACTTC.

This clonotype was observed many times. The genes are TRBV2 and TRBJ2-7; D unresolved. CDR1 is SNHLY and CDR2 is FYNNEI in the germline V gene. V gave up 6 bases and J gave up 4 bases, with 10 bases separating them. This CDR3 has 12 residues. DNA of the CDR3: TGTGCCAGCAGACCTGACTTATACGAGCAGTACTTC. Its protein product is CASRPDLYEQYF.

Worth noting for this clonotype: A read error may produce the germline difference seen at one junction end. The chain links TRBV7-2 to TRBJ2-2; TRBD2 is a possible D gene (5 bases). The CDR3 is made up of 13 amino acids. CDR1 SGHTA and CDR2 FQGNSA come from the germline V gene. The CDR3 nucleotides read TGTGCCATCAGTAGATCGAACACCGGGGAGCTATTTTTT. This translates into CAISRSNTGELFF. Full variable domain (remainder filled in from reference TRBV7-2 and TRBJ2-2): GAGVSQSPSNKVTEKGKDVELRCDPISGHTALYWYRQSLGQGLEFLIYFQGNSAPDKSGLPSDRFSAERTGGSVSTLTIQRTQQEDSAVYLCAISRSNTGELFFGEGSRLTVL.

V is TRBV27 and J is TRBJ2-7; D unresolved. The germline V gene encodes CDR1 MNHEY and CDR2 SMNVEV (reference sequence). V dropped 4 bases and J dropped 1 base, with 11 bases sitting between them. The CDR3 consists of 14 residues. Written as DNA, the CDR3 is TGTGCCAGCAGTTCGTACGCGAAGTCCTACGAGCAGTACTTC. This gives the protein CASSSYAKSYEQYF.

Concerning this clonotype: One end of the junction does not line up with germline, which may come from a read error. This chain connects TRBV5-1 to TRBJ2-3, with D perhaps matching TRBD1 or TRBD2 (6 bases each). The CDR3 consists of 16 residues. CDR1 and CDR2 (germline): SGHRS, YFSETQ. CDR3 region: CASSLRGGSSADTQYF. In DNA form, the CDR3 reads TGCGCCAGCAGCCTCCGAGGGGGGAGTAGTGCAGATACACAGTATTTT.

This clonotype has ten or more counts. The chain uses TRBV6-1 and TRBJ2-3; D tentatively reads TRBD1 or TRBD2 (5 bases each). The CDR3 is 15 amino acids. The V and J ends lost 6 bases and 2 bases respectively, with 15 bases between them. Germline lookup yields CDR1 MNHNS and CDR2 SASEGT. The CDR3 DNA follows: TGTGCCAGCAGAAGCCGGGGCAGCCCCACAGATACGCAGTATTTT. It codes for CASRSRGSPTDTQYF.

Concerning this clonotype itself: The junction departs from the called germline gene at one end, perhaps through a read error. The chain uses TRBV7-3 and TRBJ2-1; D may be TRBD1 or TRBD2 (6 bases each). The CDR3 is 13 residues long. Germline CDR1 SGHTA, CDR2 FQGTGA. The CDR3 is CASSSQGGYEQFF. In DNA, the CDR3 is TGTGCCAGCAGCTCCCAAGGGGGGTATGAACAGTTCTTC. Filled out from reference TRBV7-3 and TRBJ2-1, the complete variable domain reads GAGVSQTPSNKVTEKGKYVELRCDPISGHTALYWYRQSLGQGPEFLIYFQGTGAADDSGLPNDRFFAVRPEGSVSTLKIQRTERGDSAVYLCASSSQGGYEQFFGPGTRLTVL.

In this sample, this clonotype turned up a few times. The V call is TRBV7-2, the J call TRBJ1-1; TRBD1 is a possible D gene (6 bases). This CDR3 has 16 residues. The V end was cut by 3 bases, the J end by 11 bases, with 25 bases between. The germline CDR1 and CDR2 sequences are SGHTA and FQGNSA. This chain's CDR3 is CASSFLATGRGGEAFF. CDR3 nucleotide sequence: TGTGCCAGCAGCTTTCTGGCGACAGGAAGAGGAGGGGAGGCTTTCTTT.

In its sample, this clonotype was seen a few times. This rearrangement joins TRBV5-4 to TRBJ2-5; 11 bases are a match to TRBD2. This CDR3 has 14 residues. V shed 5 bases, J shed 4 bases, and the junction held 4 bases outside the gene matches. CDR1 is SGHNT, CDR2 YYREEE, per germline (reference sequence). CDR3: CASRLGTSGETQYF. The CDR3 DNA follows: TGTGCCAGCAGGCTGGGGACTAGCGGAGAGACCCAGTACTTC. The complete variable domain, with remaining parts taken from reference TRBV5-4 and TRBJ2-5, reads ETGVTQSPTHLIKTRGQQVTLRCSSQSGHNTVSWYQQALGQGPQFIFQYYREEENGRGNFPPRFSGLQFPNYSSELNVNALELDDSALYLCASRLGTSGETQYFGPGTRLLVL.

This clonotype has at least ten counts. The chain is built from TRBV18 and TRBJ2-7, with 8 bases identical to TRBD1. The germline V gene encodes CDR1 KGHSH and CDR2 LQKENI. This CDR3 is built from 17 residues. Trimming cost V 1 base and J 0 bases; bases outside gene matches: 8. The CDR3 loop is CASSPLTGGDPSYEQYF. The CDR3 DNA is TGTGCCAGCTCACCACTAACAGGGGGTGACCCCTCCTACGAGCAGTACTTC.

In this sample, this clonotype turned up a few times. A clone one base away is much larger, so this may be a read error. The chain is built from TRBV6-1 and TRBJ2-1, with 7 bases identical to TRBD2. Germline V gives CDR1 MNHNS, CDR2 SASEGT. The CDR3 contains 15 residues. V shed 5 bases, J shed 8 bases, and the junction held 12 bases outside the gene matches. CDR3 nucleotide sequence: TGTGCCAGCAGTCAATCTAGCGGAATTAGCGATGAGCAGTTCTTC. Translation gives CASSQSSGISDEQFF.

This clonotype was observed at least ten times. V and J are TRBV29-1 and TRBJ2-3; 11 bases match TRBD1. The CDR3 has 14 residues. Trimming took 4 bases from V and 3 from J; bases not matched to a gene: 3. Germline CDR1 is SQVTM and CDR2 is ANQGSEA. The CDR3 region is CSVGRDRGTDTQYF. CDR3 nucleotide sequence: TGCAGCGTTGGAAGGGACAGGGGGACAGATACGCAGTATTTT.

With regard to this clonotype: A read error is likely here: a far larger clone is one base away. This rearrangement joins TRBV28 to TRBJ2-5, with TRBD2 matching over 13 bases. Matching the DNA end better, TRBJ2-1 makes the J call doubtful. The length of the CDR3 is 17 residues. CDR1 and CDR2 (germline): MDHEN, SYDVKM. CDR3 in DNA: TGTGCCAGCAGTCATAGCAACGGGACTAGCGGGGCCAATGAGCAGTTCTTC. Protein sequence: CASSHSNGTSGANEQFF.

This clonotype has ten or more counts. The gene calls are TRBV6-2 or TRBV6-3 and TRBJ1-1; 9 positions agree with TRBD1. In germline, CDR1 is MNHEY, CDR2 SVGEGT. The CDR3 consists of 15 residues. The V and J ends lost 5 bases and 4 bases, in that order; junction bases with no gene match: 8. The DNA for the CDR3 is TGTGCCAGCAGTGAATGGGACAGGGTGGGCACTGAAGCTTTCTTT. This sequence encodes CASSEWDRVGTEAFF.

V usage is TRBV5-1 and J usage is TRBJ2-3, with 12 positions matching TRBD2. The junction had 10 bases not matched to a gene; V was cut back by 4 bases and J by 4 bases. The CDR3 loop spans 17 amino acids. Germline V CDR1 and CDR2: SGHRS, YFSETQ. DNA for the CDR3: TGCGCCAGCAGCGGACGGACTAGCGGGGTGGGTTCAGATACGCAGTATTTT. Translation gives CASSGRTSGVGSDTQYF. The whole variable domain, filled in from reference TRBV5-1 and TRBJ2-3, reads KAGVTQTPRYLIKTRGQQVTLSCSPISGHRSVSWYQQTPGQGLQFLFEYFSETQRNKGNFPGRFSGRQFSNSRSEMNVSTLELGDSALYLCASSGRTSGVGSDTQYFGPGTRLTVL.

This clonotype has at least ten counts. Relative to the germline gene, one junction end is altered; a read error may explain this. The V call is TRBV13, the J call TRBJ2-2; 13 positions match TRBD2. The length of the CDR3 is 17 residues. The germline CDR1 and CDR2 sequences are PRHDT and FYEKMQ (reference sequence). In nucleotides, the CDR3 is TGTGCCAGCAGCTCCGAAACTAGCGGGAGGGGACACGGGGGGCTGTTTTTT. Its translation: CASSSETSGRGHGGLFF.

Notes on this clonotype: This sequence is one base from a far larger clone and is likely a read error. This chain joins TRBV7-2 and TRBJ2-7; 7 bases match TRBD2. Unmatched junction bases numbered 5, after V lost 3 bases and J lost 0 bases. The CDR3 sequence is 15 residues long. Germline CDR1 reads SGHTA; CDR2 reads FQGNSA. The DNA of the CDR3 is TGTGCCAGCAGCTTGTGTCCTAGCGGCTCCTACGAGCAGTACTTC. This translates into CASSLCPSGSYEQYF.

V usage is TRBV9 and J usage is TRBJ2-2, with D perhaps TRBD1 (5 bases). Germline V gene lookup returns CDR1 SGDLS and CDR2 YYNGEE. V lost 4 bases and J 8 bases, leaving 15 bases between the germline ends. The CDR3 spans 14 residues. CDR3 DNA sequence: TGTGCCAGCAGCCAAGCCCCAGGGTCTGGGGAGCTGTTTTTT. It translates to CASSQAPGSGELFF. Combining the CDR3 with reference TRBV9 and TRBJ2-2 gives the whole variable domain DSGVTQTPKHLITATGQRVTLRCSPRSGDLSVYWYQQSLDQGLQFLIQYYNGEERAKGNILERFSAQQFPDLHSELNLSSLELGDSALYFCASSQAPGSGELFFGEGSRLTVL.

This clonotype was found many times. The chain employs TRBV20-1 and TRBJ2-3, with TRBD1 as a possible D gene (6 bases). The CDR3 loop spans 14 amino acids. Germline loops: CDR1 DFQATT, CDR2 SNEGSKA (reference sequence). V was pared by 3 bases and J by 1 base, with 11 bases between. This CDR3 is CSASLQGGTDTQYF. The CDR3 coding sequence is TGCAGTGCTAGTCTACAGGGTGGCACAGATACGCAGTATTTT.

Concerning this clonotype: This is likely an artifact of a read error, given a far larger clone one base away. This chain links TRBV6-5 with TRBJ1-2; TRBD1 is a possible D gene (5 bases). The length of the CDR3 is 14 residues. The V gene lost 6 bases and the J gene lost 9 bases, with 20 bases spanning the gap. CDR1 is MNHEY and CDR2 is SVGAGI in the germline V gene. The CDR3 protein is CASRGATDSACYTF. CDR3 DNA sequence: TGTGCCAGCAGAGGGGCGACAGATTCGGCTTGCTACACCTTC.